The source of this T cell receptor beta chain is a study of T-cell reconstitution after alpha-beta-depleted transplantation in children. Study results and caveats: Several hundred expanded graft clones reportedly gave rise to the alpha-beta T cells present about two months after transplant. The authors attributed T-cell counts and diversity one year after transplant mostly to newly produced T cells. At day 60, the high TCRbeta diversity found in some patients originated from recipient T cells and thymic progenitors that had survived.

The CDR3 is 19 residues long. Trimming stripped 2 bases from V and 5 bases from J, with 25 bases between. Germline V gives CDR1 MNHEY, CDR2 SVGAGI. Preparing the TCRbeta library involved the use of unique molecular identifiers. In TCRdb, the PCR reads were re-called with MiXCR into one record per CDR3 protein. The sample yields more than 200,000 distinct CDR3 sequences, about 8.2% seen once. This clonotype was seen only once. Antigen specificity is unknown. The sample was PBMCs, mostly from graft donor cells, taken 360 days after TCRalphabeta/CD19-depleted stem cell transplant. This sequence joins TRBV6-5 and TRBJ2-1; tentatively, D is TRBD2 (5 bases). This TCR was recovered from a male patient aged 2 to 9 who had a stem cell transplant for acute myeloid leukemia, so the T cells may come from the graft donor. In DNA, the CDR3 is TGTGCCAGCAGTTACATACACCGGGGTGTGGAGGCCGCACACAATGAGCAGTTCTTC. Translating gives CASSYIHRGVEAAHNEQFF.